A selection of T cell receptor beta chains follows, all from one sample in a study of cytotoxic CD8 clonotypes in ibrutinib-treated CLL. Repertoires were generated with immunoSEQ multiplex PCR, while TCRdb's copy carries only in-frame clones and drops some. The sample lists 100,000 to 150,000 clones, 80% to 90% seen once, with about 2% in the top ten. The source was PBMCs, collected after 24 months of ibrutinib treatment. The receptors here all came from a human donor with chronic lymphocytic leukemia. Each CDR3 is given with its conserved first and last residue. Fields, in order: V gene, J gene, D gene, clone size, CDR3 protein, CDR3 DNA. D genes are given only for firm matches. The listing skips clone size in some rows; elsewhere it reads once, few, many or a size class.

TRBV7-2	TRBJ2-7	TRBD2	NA	CASSYRLAGFSYEQYF	TGTGCCAGCAGCTATAGACTAGCGGGGTTCTCCTACGAGCAGTACTTC
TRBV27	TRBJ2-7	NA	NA	CASSLKGNPYEQYF	TGTGCCAGCAGTTTGAAAGGGAACCCCTACGAGCAGTACTTC
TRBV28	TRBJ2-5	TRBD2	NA	CASSWYGSGRALNGETQYF	TGTGCCAGCAGTTGGTACGGGAGCGGGAGGGCCCTGAACGGAGAGACCCAGTACTTC
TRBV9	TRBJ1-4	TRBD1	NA	CASSADRGREKLFF	TGTGCCAGCAGCGCCGACAGGGGGAGAGAAAAACTGTTTTTT
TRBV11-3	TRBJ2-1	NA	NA	CASSPRGAGVSEQFF	TGTGCCAGCAGCCCAAGGGGGGCCGGGGTAAGTGAGCAGTTCTTC
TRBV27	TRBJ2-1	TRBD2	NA	CASSLLTGTSVYNEQFF	TGTGCCAGCAGTTTACTTACCGGGACTAGCGTTTACAATGAGCAGTTCTTC
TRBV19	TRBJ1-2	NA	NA	CASSIADSGYTF	TGTGCCAGTAGTATTGCGGACTCTGGCTACACCTTC
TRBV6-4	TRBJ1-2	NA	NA	CASRGPNYGYTF	TGTGCCAGCAGGGGGCCTAACTATGGCTACACCTTC
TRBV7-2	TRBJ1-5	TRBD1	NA	CASSPWTGIGQPQHF	TGTGCCAGCAGCCCCTGGACAGGGATCGGTCAGCCCCAGCATTTT
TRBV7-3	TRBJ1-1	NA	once	CASSLTQNTEAFF	TGTGCCAGCAGCTTAACACAGAACACTGAAGCTTTCTTT